Following are 20 T cell receptor beta chains from one sample sequenced in a study of T cells after yellow fever vaccination. Each CDR3 protein gets one entry after TCRdb re-called the 5' RACE reads with MiXCR. The table includes 250,000 to 400,000 distinct CDR3 sequences, 4% to 5.5% detected once. Specimen: PBMCs, collected 15 days after the yellow fever booster vaccination. The receptors originated from a man younger than 35 who received the YFV17D yellow fever vaccine.

This chain uses TRBV5-1 with TRBJ2-3; 10 bases line up with TRBD1. Trimming took 4 bases from V and 0 from J; bases not matched to a gene: 2. This CDR3 is 15 amino acids long. Germline CDR1 and CDR2: SGHRS and YFSETQ. CDR3 loop: CASSGTGVSTDTQYF. As DNA, the CDR3 is TGCGCCAGCAGCGGGACAGGGGTCAGCACAGATACGCAGTATTTT.

This clonotype was detected a few times. The chain uses TRBV5-1 and TRBJ2-3; D gene unclear. V was clipped by 2 bases and J by 4 bases, with 8 bases between them. Looked up from germline, CDR1 is SGHRS and CDR2 is YFSETQ. CDR3 length: 13 residues. For the CDR3, the DNA is TGCGCCAGCAGCTTAGGGAACGCAGATACGCAGTATTTT. Amino acids: CASSLGNADTQYF.

This clonotype was recorded many times. The gene calls are TRBV7-8 and TRBJ1-5, with D possibly TRBD1 on 5 matching bases. The CDR3 runs 15 residues. Germline values: CDR1 SGHVS, CDR2 FQNEAQ. V was pared by 1 base and J by 2 bases, with 9 bases between. The CDR3 loop reads CASSLVRQRNQPQHF. DNA of the CDR3: TGTGCCAGCAGCTTAGTGAGACAGCGCAATCAGCCCCAGCATTTT.

The V gene is TRBV5-1, the J gene TRBJ2-1; the match to TRBD2 covers 12 bases. V dropped 1 base and J dropped 7; count of bases not matched to a gene: 9. Germline V gene lookup returns CDR1 SGHRS and CDR2 YFSETQ. This CDR3 region has 17 residues. CDR3 nucleotide sequence: TGCGCCAGCAGCTTGCTGCTTGGACTAGCGGGGATGAATGAGCAGTTCTTC. It yields the protein CASSLLLGLAGMNEQFF. Using reference TRBV5-1 and TRBJ2-1 for the parts outside the CDR3, the full variable domain is KAGVTQTPRYLIKTRGQQVTLSCSPISGHRSVSWYQQTPGQGLQFLFEYFSETQRNKGNFPGRFSGRQFSNSRSEMNVSTLELGDSALYLCASSLLLGLAGMNEQFFGPGTRLTVL.

The chain carries TRBV30 and TRBJ2-5; no clear D. The CDR3 is 11 amino acids. V shed 2 bases and J shed 5 bases, with 6 bases lying between them. CDR1 and CDR2 from the germline V gene are GTSNPN and SVGIG (reference sequence). CDR3 in amino acids: CAWSPYETQYF. CDR3 coding DNA: TGTGCCTGGAGTCCTTACGAGACCCAGTACTTC.

This clonotype was counted only a few times. The V gene is TRBV6-5, the J gene TRBJ2-7; D perhaps matches TRBD2 (5 bases). The germline V gene encodes CDR1 MNHEY and CDR2 SVGAGI. The CDR3 runs 13 residues. The V and J ends lost 6 bases and 2 bases respectively, with 11 bases between them. CDR3 sequence (DNA): TGTGCCAGCAGACGGGGAGTTACCTACGAGCAGTACTTC. Its protein product is CASRRGVTYEQYF.

The chain employs TRBV6-2 or TRBV6-3 and TRBJ1-5, with 9 nucleotides matching TRBD1. Germline CDR1 reads MNHEY; CDR2 reads SVGEGT. Trimming took 4 bases from V and 8 from J; bases not matched to a gene: 12. CDR3 length: 16 residues. For the CDR3, the DNA is TGTGCCAGCAGTTTACAATTCGGACAGGGGAGGGAGCCCCAGCATTTT. Amino acids: CASSLQFGQGREPQHF.

The CDR3 here is CASSFLAGGVGDTQYF. In nucleotides, the CDR3 is TGTGCCAGCAGCTTCCTAGCGGGGGGAGTTGGGGATACGCAGTATTTT. The chain carries TRBV7-6 and TRBJ2-3; 11 bases align to TRBD2. CDR1 and CDR2 from the germline V gene are SGHVS and FNYEAQ. The junction had 8 bases not matched to a gene; V was cut back by 3 bases and J by 6 bases. This CDR3 spans 16 amino acids.

The chain uses TRBV5-5 and TRBJ2-1, with a tentative D call TRBD2 (7 bases). The V and J ends lost 6 bases and 5 bases respectively, with 21 bases between them. This CDR3 contains 16 residues. Germline V lookup: CDR1 SGHKS, CDR2 YYEKEE (reference sequence). The CDR3 sequence is CASKRGAVLADNEQFF. The CDR3 region has the DNA TGTGCCAGCAAGAGGGGGGCAGTCCTAGCGGACAATGAGCAGTTCTTC. The complete variable domain, with remaining parts taken from reference TRBV5-5 and TRBJ2-1, reads DAGVTQSPTHLIKTRGQQVTLRCSPISGHKSVSWYQQVLGQGPQFIFQYYEKEERGRGNFPDRFSARQFPNYSSELNVNALLLGDSALYLCASKRGAVLADNEQFFGPGTRLTVL.

The V call is TRBV10-3, the J call TRBJ2-7, with TRBD1 identical over 7 bases. The CDR3 totals 13 residues. Germline CDR1 is ENHRY and CDR2 is SYGVKD. With 4 bases clipped from V and 5 bases from J, the junction kept 5 bases outside the gene matches. The CDR3: CAISVTGSDEQYV. CDR3 sequence (DNA): TGTGCCATCAGTGTGACAGGGTCCGACGAGCAGTACGTC.

This clonotype occurred many times. V usage is TRBV9 and J usage is TRBJ2-3; perhaps TRBD1 as D (5 bases). The CDR3 runs to 14 residues. The germline CDR1 and CDR2 sequences are SGDLS and YYNGEE. The V end lost 7 bases, the J end lost 0 bases, and 12 bases lay between the germline ends. The CDR3 loop is CASGSTVSTDTQYF. As DNA, the CDR3 is TGTGCCAGCGGATCGACAGTTAGCACAGATACGCAGTATTTT. Using reference TRBV9 and TRBJ2-3 for the parts outside the CDR3, the full variable domain is DSGVTQTPKHLITATGQRVTLRCSPRSGDLSVYWYQQSLDQGLQFLIQYYNGEERAKGNILERFSAQQFPDLHSELNLSSLELGDSALYFCASGSTVSTDTQYFGPGTRLTVL.

The V and J genes are TRBV9 and TRBJ1-6; D ambiguous. The length of the CDR3 is 14 residues. V was trimmed by 0 bases and J by 10 bases, leaving 11 bases between them. Germline CDR1 and CDR2: SGDLS and YYNGEE. The CDR3 sequence: CASSVAGFGSPLHF. The CDR3 nucleotides read TGTGCCAGCAGCGTAGCAGGTTTCGGCTCACCCCTCCACTTT.

This clonotype came up many times. The chain carries TRBV6-2 or TRBV6-3 and TRBJ2-3; 7 nucleotides align to TRBD1. This CDR3 contains 16 residues. Germline CDR1 MNHEY, CDR2 SVGEGT. V was clipped by 4 bases and J by 5 bases; unmatched bases: 12. This chain's CDR3 is CASSSGQNRARDTQYF. CDR3 bases: TGTGCCAGCAGTTCGGGACAGAACCGAGCGAGAGATACGCAGTATTTT.

This clonotype was counted between two and nine times. The chain combines TRBV7-3 with TRBJ2-2; D is perhaps TRBD1 (5 bases). The CDR3 contains 20 residues. V lost 2 bases, J lost 5 bases, and 27 bases lay in between. The germline V gene has CDR1 SGHTA and CDR2 FQGTGA. The chain's CDR3 is CASSLPPRNYRPTWTGELFF. For the CDR3, the DNA is TGTGCCAGCAGCTTACCCCCGAGGAATTACAGGCCCACCTGGACCGGGGAGCTGTTTTTT.

At least ten counts were recorded for this clonotype. The CDR3 reads CASSHTGDYEQYF. In DNA form, the CDR3 reads TGCGCCAGCAGCCATACGGGGGACTACGAGCAGTACTTC. V and J are TRBV4-1 and TRBJ2-7; perhaps TRBD2 as D (6 bases). The V end was cut by 3 bases, the J end by 3 bases, with 9 bases between. CDR3 size: 13 residues. From germline, CDR1 is MGHRA and CDR2 YSYEKL.

This chain connects TRBV12-3 or TRBV12-4 to TRBJ2-5, with 9 positions matching TRBD2. The CDR3 length is 15 residues. J lost 5 bases, V lost 2 bases, and 6 bases had no gene match. The CDR3 nucleotides read TGTGCCAGCAGTTTAATGGGCGGGGGGGCTGAGACCCAGTACTTC. It is translated as CASSLMGGGAETQYF.

J is TRBJ1-4 and V is TRBV5-1, with D possibly being TRBD1 (5 bases). Trimming stripped 5 bases from V and 4 bases from J, with 15 bases between. This CDR3 spans 15 amino acids. Germline CDR1 SGHRS, CDR2 YFSETQ. The CDR3 DNA sequence: TGCGCCAGCAGGCCCCGGGGCAACAATAATGAAAAACTGTTTTTT. Translating gives CASRPRGNNNEKLFF.

The chain is built from TRBV4-1 and TRBJ1-5; 10 bases agree with TRBD1. With 0 bases clipped from V and 5 bases from J, the junction kept 4 bases outside the gene matches. Germline CDR1 is MGHRA and CDR2 is YSYEKL. This CDR3 comprises 16 residues. CDR3 DNA sequence: TGCGCCAGCAGCCAAGAACTCGGGACAGGGGATCAGCCCCAGCATTTT. It codes for CASSQELGTGDQPQHF.

This chain connects TRBV27 to TRBJ1-6; a weak D match, TRBD1 (5 bases). The V and J ends lost 4 bases and 8 bases respectively, with 9 bases between them. In germline, CDR1 is MNHEY, CDR2 SMNVEV (reference sequence). CDR3 size: 13 residues. CDR3 in amino acids: CASSWGGDSPLHF. DNA of the CDR3: TGTGCCAGCAGTTGGGGGGGAGATTCACCCCTCCACTTT.

In its sample, this clonotype was seen many times. The chain employs TRBV24-1 and TRBJ2-1, with 13 positions matching TRBD2. Germline V CDR1 and CDR2: KGHDR, SFDVKD. The CDR3 is 15 residues long. Trimming at V came to 0 bases and at J to 8 bases, leaving 0 bases not matched to a gene. The CDR3 bases are TGTGCCACCAGTGATTTGGGACTAGCGGGGGATGAGCAGTTCTTC. It encodes CATSDLGLAGDEQFF.